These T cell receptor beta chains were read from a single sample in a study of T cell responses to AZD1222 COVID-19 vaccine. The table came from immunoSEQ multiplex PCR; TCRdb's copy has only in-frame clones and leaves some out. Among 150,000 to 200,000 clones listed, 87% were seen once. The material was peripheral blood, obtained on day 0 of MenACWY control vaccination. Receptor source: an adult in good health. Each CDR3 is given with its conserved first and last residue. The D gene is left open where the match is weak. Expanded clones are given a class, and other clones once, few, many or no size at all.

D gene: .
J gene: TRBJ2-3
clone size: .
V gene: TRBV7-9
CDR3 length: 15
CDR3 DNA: TGTGCCAGCAGCTTAGGGACAGGAGGGGGGAATACGCAGTATTTT
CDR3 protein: CASSLGTGGGNTQYF

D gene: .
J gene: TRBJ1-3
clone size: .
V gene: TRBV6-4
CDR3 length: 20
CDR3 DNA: TGTGCCAGCAGTGACTCGCACAGGTCCTCACACACCATATGTCGAAACACCATATATTTT
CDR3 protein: CASSDSHRSSHTICRNTIYF

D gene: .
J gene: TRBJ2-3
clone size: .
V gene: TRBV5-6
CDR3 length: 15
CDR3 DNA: TGTGCCAGCAGCCCGCGGTCCATCTACACAGATACGCAGTATTTT
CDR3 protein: CASSPRSIYTDTQYF

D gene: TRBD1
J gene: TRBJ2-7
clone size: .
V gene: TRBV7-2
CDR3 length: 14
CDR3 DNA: TGTGCCAGCAGCCCCGGACAGGGGGCAGATGAGCAGTACTTC
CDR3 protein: CASSPGQGADEQYF

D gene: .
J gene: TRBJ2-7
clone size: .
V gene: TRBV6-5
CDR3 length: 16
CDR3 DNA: TGTGCCAGCAGTTACTCGGTGAGCGGAGCCTCCTACGAGCAGTACTTC
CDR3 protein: CASSYSVSGASYEQYF

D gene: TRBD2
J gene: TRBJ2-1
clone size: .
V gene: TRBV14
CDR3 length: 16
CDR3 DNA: TGTGCCAGCAGCCGCCCGGGACTAGCGGCCTACAATGAGCAGTTCTTC
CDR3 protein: CASSRPGLAAYNEQFF

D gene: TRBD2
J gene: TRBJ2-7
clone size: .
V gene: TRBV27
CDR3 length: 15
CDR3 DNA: TGTGCCAGCAGAGGGAAGACTAGCGGGAGCAACGAGCAGTACTTC
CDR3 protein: CASRGKTSGSNEQYF

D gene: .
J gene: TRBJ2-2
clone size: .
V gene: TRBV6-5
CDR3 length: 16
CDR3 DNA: TGTGCCAGCAGTTACTCGGGACATCTGAACACCGGGGAGCTGTTTTTT
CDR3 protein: CASSYSGHLNTGELFF

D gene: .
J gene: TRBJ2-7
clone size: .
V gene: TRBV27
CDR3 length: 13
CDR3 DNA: TGTGCCAGCTCTCTGGCAGGGCGGGTCGAGCAGTACTTC
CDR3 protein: CASSLAGRVEQYF

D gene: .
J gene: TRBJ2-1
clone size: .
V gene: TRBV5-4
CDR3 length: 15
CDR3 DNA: TGTGCCAGCAGACCCGTGGGGGTTTCCTACAATGAGCAGTTCTTC
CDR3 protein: CASRPVGVSYNEQFF

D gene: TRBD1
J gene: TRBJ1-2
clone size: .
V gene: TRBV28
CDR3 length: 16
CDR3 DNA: TGTGCCAGCACCCAATTACAGGGGTTCTTCGGCTATGGCTACACCTTC
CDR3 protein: CASTQLQGFFGYGYTF

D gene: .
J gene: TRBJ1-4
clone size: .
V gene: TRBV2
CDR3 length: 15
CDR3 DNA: TGTGCCAGCAGTGAACGGAAATCGAGCTCAGAAAAACTGTTTTTT
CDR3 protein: CASSERKSSSEKLFF

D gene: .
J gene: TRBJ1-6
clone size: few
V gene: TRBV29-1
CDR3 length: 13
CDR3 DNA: TGCAGCGTTGAAACAGGGAGGGGCTCACCCCTCCACTTT
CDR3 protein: CSVETGRGSPLHF

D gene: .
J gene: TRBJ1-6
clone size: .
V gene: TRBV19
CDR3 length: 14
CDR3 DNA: TGTGCCAGTAGTGCTAGGCTGTATAATTCACCCCTCCACTTT
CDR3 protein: CASSARLYNSPLHF

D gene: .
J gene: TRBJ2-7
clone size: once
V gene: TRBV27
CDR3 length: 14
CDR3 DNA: TGTGCCAGCAGAACCCGGGACACCTCCTACGAGCAGTACTTC
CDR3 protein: CASRTRDTSYEQYF